This TCR beta chain was obtained from a study of beta chain features in type 1 diabetes. Trimming left V 1 base short and J 1 base short, with 8 bases between. Germline V lookup: CDR1 SEHNR, CDR2 FQNEAQ (reference sequence). This CDR3 comprises 15 residues. In this sample, this clone turned up a few times. Every bit of the isolated RNA underwent reverse transcription, so sequencing read expressed TCRB transcripts. TCRdb's copy holds only in-frame clones and misses some; the assay was immunoSEQ multiplex PCR. This table holds a few hundred thousand clones, 14% found once. This clonotype was sampled from a young man in good health. V and J are TRBV7-9 and TRBJ2-1, with D unclear. The sample comprised central memory CD4+ T cells from blood. The CDR3 DNA reads TGTGCCAGCAGCTTAGGAGACGGGTCCTACAATGAGCAGTTCTTC. Residues: CASSLGDGSYNEQFF.